The subject of this entry is one T cell receptor beta chain. Assay used: immunoSEQ multiplex PCR; TCRdb lists only in-frame clones, some missing. In the table there are roughly 95,000 clones, roughly 87% of which are singletons. Trimming shortened V by 6 bases and J by 5 bases, and 10 bases separated the two germline ends. The CDR3 runs 13 residues. The germline gives CDR1 LNHDA, CDR2 SQIVND (reference sequence). The source of the sample is a study of PD-L1 blockade in urothelial cancer. About the research overall: Patients' atezolizumab regimen, 1,200 mg intravenously every 3 weeks, began in the mid-2010s.

As to time point: pretreatment peripheral blood. This specimen consisted of PBMCs, obtained around atezolizumab (anti-PD-L1) treatment. The sequence was obtained from a man aged 60 to 75 with urothelial cancer. The gene calls are TRBV19 and TRBJ2-2; the D gene is possibly TRBD1 (6 bases). The CDR3 region is CASSQGYTGELFF. CDR3 nucleotide sequence: TGTGCCAGTAGCCAGGGGTATACCGGGGAGCTGTTTTTT.